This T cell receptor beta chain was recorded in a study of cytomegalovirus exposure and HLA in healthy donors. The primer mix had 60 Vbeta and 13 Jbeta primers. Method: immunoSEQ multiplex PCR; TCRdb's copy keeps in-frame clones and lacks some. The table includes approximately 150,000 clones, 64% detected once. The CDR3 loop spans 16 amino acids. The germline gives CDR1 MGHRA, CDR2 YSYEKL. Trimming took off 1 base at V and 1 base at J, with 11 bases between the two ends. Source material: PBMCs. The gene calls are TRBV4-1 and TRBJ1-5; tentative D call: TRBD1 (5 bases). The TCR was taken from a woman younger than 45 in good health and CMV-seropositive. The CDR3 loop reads CASSQAGGLSNQPQHF. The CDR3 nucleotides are TGCGCCAGCAGCCAAGCGGGGGGACTGAGCAATCAGCCCCAGCATTTT.